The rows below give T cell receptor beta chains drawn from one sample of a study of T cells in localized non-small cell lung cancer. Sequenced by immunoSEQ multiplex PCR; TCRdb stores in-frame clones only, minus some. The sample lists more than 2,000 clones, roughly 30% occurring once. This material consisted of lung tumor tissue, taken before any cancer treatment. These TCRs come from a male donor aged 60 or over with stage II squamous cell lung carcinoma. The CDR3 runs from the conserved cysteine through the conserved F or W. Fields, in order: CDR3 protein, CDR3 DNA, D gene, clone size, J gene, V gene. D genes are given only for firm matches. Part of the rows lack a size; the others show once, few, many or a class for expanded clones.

CDR3aa: CAISDSNQPQHF
CDR3nt: TGTGCCATCAGTGACTCTAATCAGCCCCAGCATTTT
d_gene: .
abundance: few
j_gene: TRBJ1-5
v_gene: TRBV6-8

CDR3aa: CASSMGGFFSSYNEQFF
CDR3nt: TGTGCCAGTAGTATGGGGGGGTTCTTTAGCTCCTACAATGAGCAGTTCTTC
d_gene: TRBD2
abundance: .
j_gene: TRBJ2-1
v_gene: TRBV19

CDR3aa: CASSPDRGLGFYGYTF
CDR3nt: TGTGCCAGCAGTCCGGACAGGGGCCTCGGGTTCTATGGCTACACCTTC
d_gene: TRBD1
abundance: few
j_gene: TRBJ1-2
v_gene: TRBV6-8

CDR3aa: CASSFGQGTYEQYF
CDR3nt: TGTGCCAGCAGCTTCGGACAGGGGACCTACGAGCAGTACTTC
d_gene: TRBD1
abundance: .
j_gene: TRBJ2-7
v_gene: TRBV9

CDR3aa: CASSPQGVFAYNEQFF
CDR3nt: TGTGCCAGCTCACCTCAAGGGGTTTTCGCCTACAATGAGCAGTTCTTC
d_gene: .
abundance: few
j_gene: TRBJ2-1
v_gene: TRBV18

CDR3aa: CASSVSTGGSTYGYTF
CDR3nt: TGTGCCAGCAGTGTAAGCACGGGCGGCTCAACCTATGGCTACACCTTC
d_gene: .
abundance: .
j_gene: TRBJ1-2
v_gene: TRBV28

CDR3aa: CASSPTSGRSYNEQFF
CDR3nt: TGCGCCAGCAGCCCGACTAGCGGGAGGTCCTACAATGAGCAGTTCTTC
d_gene: TRBD2
abundance: .
j_gene: TRBJ2-1
v_gene: TRBV5-1

CDR3aa: CASTRGSGANVLTF
CDR3nt: TGTGCCAGCACCAGGGGCTCTGGGGCCAACGTCCTGACTTTC
d_gene: .
abundance: .
j_gene: TRBJ2-6
v_gene: TRBV25-1

CDR3aa: CASRPSTSTGAREQFF
CDR3nt: TGTGCCAGCAGGCCTAGTACTTCGACAGGGGCTAGAGAGCAGTTCTTC
d_gene: TRBD1
abundance: .
j_gene: TRBJ2-1
v_gene: TRBV6-8

CDR3aa: CASSSREDRNTEAFF
CDR3nt: TGTGCCAGCAGTTCTAGAGAGGACAGGAACACTGAAGCTTTCTTT
d_gene: .
abundance: .
j_gene: TRBJ1-1
v_gene: TRBV9

CDR3aa: CASSERAGVPLSTDTQYF
CDR3nt: TGTGCCAGCAGTGAAAGAGCGGGAGTTCCCCTGAGCACAGATACGCAGTATTTT
d_gene: TRBD2
abundance: .
j_gene: TRBJ2-3
v_gene: TRBV9

CDR3aa: CASSEYTEGTEAFF
CDR3nt: TGTGCCAGCAGTGAATATACAGAAGGCACTGAAGCTTTCTTT
d_gene: .
abundance: .
j_gene: TRBJ1-1
v_gene: TRBV25-1

CDR3aa: CASSFGARQNTEAFF
CDR3nt: TGTGCCAGCAGCTTTGGGGCAAGGCAAAACACTGAAGCTTTCTTT
d_gene: .
abundance: .
j_gene: TRBJ1-1
v_gene: TRBV11-3

CDR3aa: CASSPYSNQPQHF
CDR3nt: TGTGCCAGCAGTCCGTATAGCAATCAGCCCCAGCATTTT
d_gene: .
abundance: .
j_gene: TRBJ1-5
v_gene: TRBV6-8

CDR3aa: CASSQPGREADTQYF
CDR3nt: TGTGCCAGCAGTCAGCCAGGGAGAGAGGCAGATACGCAGTATTTT
d_gene: .
abundance: medium-sized
j_gene: TRBJ2-3
v_gene: TRBV11-3

CDR3aa: CASSPPGTSGETQYF
CDR3nt: TGTGCCAGCTCACCACCCGGGACTAGCGGCGAGACCCAGTACTTC
d_gene: TRBD2
abundance: .
j_gene: TRBJ2-5
v_gene: TRBV18

CDR3aa: CASSEEMRGILAFF
CDR3nt: TGTGCCAGCAGTGAAGAGATGAGAGGGATATTGGCTTTCTTT
d_gene: .
abundance: .
j_gene: TRBJ1-1
v_gene: TRBV6-1

CDR3aa: CASNQREVSDTQYF
CDR3nt: TGTGCCAGCAATCAGCGGGAGGTTTCGGATACGCAGTATTTT
d_gene: TRBD2
abundance: few
j_gene: TRBJ2-3
v_gene: TRBV6-8

CDR3aa: CASSPWRGASYEQYF
CDR3nt: TGTGCCAGCAGTCCTTGGCGGGGGGCCTCCTACGAGCAGTACTTC
d_gene: TRBD2
abundance: few
j_gene: TRBJ2-7
v_gene: TRBV11-3

CDR3aa: CASSYQGGALMNTEAFF
CDR3nt: TGCGCCAGCAGCTATCAGGGTGGGGCTCTCATGAACACTGAAGCTTTCTTT
d_gene: .
abundance: .
j_gene: TRBJ1-1
v_gene: TRBV5-1

CDR3aa: CASSRMRQFGEETQYF
CDR3nt: TGTGCCAGCAGTAGAATGCGACAGTTTGGAGAAGAGACCCAGTACTTC
d_gene: .
abundance: .
j_gene: TRBJ2-5
v_gene: TRBV28

CDR3aa: CASSQASGQAKAIYF
CDR3nt: TGCGCCAGCAGCCAAGCTTCGGGACAGGCAAAGGCCATATATTTT
d_gene: .
abundance: .
j_gene: TRBJ1-3
v_gene: TRBV1

CDR3aa: CSVDRDDTGELFF
CDR3nt: TGCAGCGTTGACAGGGACGACACCGGGGAGCTGTTTTTT
d_gene: .
abundance: once
j_gene: TRBJ2-2
v_gene: TRBV29-1

CDR3aa: CASSLEGYGANVLTF
CDR3nt: TGTGCCAGCAGCTTGGAAGGGTACGGGGCCAACGTCCTGACTTTC
d_gene: .
abundance: large
j_gene: TRBJ2-6
v_gene: TRBV11-3

CDR3aa: CAISAGLTPETQYF
CDR3nt: TGTGCCATCAGTGCGGGATTAACCCCAGAGACCCAGTACTTC
d_gene: .
abundance: .
j_gene: TRBJ2-5
v_gene: TRBV6-8

CDR3aa: CASSFQGLAGEGELFF
CDR3nt: TGCGCCAGCAGCTTTCAAGGGCTAGCGGGAGAAGGGGAGCTGTTTTTT
d_gene: TRBD2
abundance: .
j_gene: TRBJ2-2
v_gene: TRBV5-1

CDR3aa: CASSPGTGGGPSSGANVLTF
CDR3nt: TGTGCCAGCTCACCCGGGACAGGGGGAGGCCCTAGCTCTGGGGCCAACGTCCTGACTTTC
d_gene: TRBD1
abundance: .
j_gene: TRBJ2-6
v_gene: TRBV18

CDR3aa: CASSFSGRGADTQYF
CDR3nt: TGCGCCAGCAGCTTTAGCGGGAGAGGGGCAGATACGCAGTATTTT
d_gene: TRBD2
abundance: .
j_gene: TRBJ2-3
v_gene: TRBV5-1

CDR3aa: CASSTDNVGNTIYF
CDR3nt: TGTGCCAGTAGTACAGACAATGTTGGAAACACCATATATTTT
d_gene: .
abundance: few
j_gene: TRBJ1-3
v_gene: TRBV19

CDR3aa: CASSPTSGTYSYEQYF
CDR3nt: TGTGCCAGCTCACCAACTAGCGGGACGTACTCCTACGAGCAGTACTTC
d_gene: TRBD2
abundance: .
j_gene: TRBJ2-7
v_gene: TRBV18

CDR3aa: CASSPDGVGAYYGYTF
CDR3nt: TGCGCCAGCAGCCCCGACGGGGTGGGGGCATACTATGGCTACACCTTC
d_gene: .
abundance: .
j_gene: TRBJ1-2
v_gene: TRBV5-1

CDR3aa: CASSATVHRETQYF
CDR3nt: TGTGCCAGCAGTGCGACAGTCCACCGGGAGACCCAGTACTTC
d_gene: .
abundance: .
j_gene: TRBJ2-5
v_gene: TRBV25-1

CDR3aa: CASSDAGTSGKGTYNEQFF
CDR3nt: TGCGCCAGCAGTGATGCCGGGACTAGCGGGAAAGGGACCTACAATGAGCAGTTCTTC
d_gene: TRBD2
abundance: .
j_gene: TRBJ2-1
v_gene: TRBV10-2

CDR3aa: CASGVEADTQYF
CDR3nt: TGTGCCAGCGGGGTGGAGGCAGATACGCAGTATTTT
d_gene: TRBD2
abundance: .
j_gene: TRBJ2-3
v_gene: TRBV12-5

CDR3aa: CASSIQSTAANTEAFF
CDR3nt: TGTGCCAGCAGCATCCAATCGACGGCGGCGAACACTGAAGCTTTCTTT
d_gene: .
abundance: .
j_gene: TRBJ1-1
v_gene: TRBV11-3